The source of this T cell receptor beta chain is a study of CD8+CD57+ T cells in acquired aplastic anemia. Ten or more counts support this clonotype. Researchers used genomic DNA as the template to profile TCR beta VDJ and CDR3. TCRdb passed the reads through MiXCR, listing each CDR3 protein once. The sample holds some 120,000 distinct CDR3 sequences; approximately 61% are singletons and the top ten take approximately 28%. The trim removed 5 bases at V and 6 bases at J, leaving 6 bases unmatched. The CDR3 covers 13 residues. CDR1 and CDR2 from the germline V gene are MNHEY and SVGEGT. Selection for sequencing was limited to patients who had shown CD8+CD57+ cell expansion by flow cytometry.

The chain employs TRBV6-2 or TRBV6-3 and TRBJ1-1, with 7 bases that match TRBD1. Material for sequencing was sorted CD4+, CD8+, or CD8+CD57+ T cells (not recorded which) from PBMCs. This sequence was found in a human donor with aplastic anemia. CDR3 protein: CASSPTGFSEAFF. CDR3 nucleotides: TGTGCCAGCAGTCCGACAGGGTTCTCTGAAGCTTTCTTT.